One sample yielded the 30 T cell receptor beta chains listed below, sequenced in a study of blood T cell repertoires in COVID-19. This table comes from immunoSEQ multiplex PCR, and its TCRdb copy is limited to in-frame clones, with some not included. The table lists over 85,000 clones, under 85% of them singletons, with under 15% in the top ten. The sample taken for sequencing was peripheral blood. Receptors were obtained from a human donor in a cohort sampled during active COVID-19.

The genes are TRBV19 and TRBJ2-7, with 7 bases fitting TRBD1. Germline-derived CDR1 and CDR2 are LNHDA and SQIVND (reference sequence). V was clipped by 3 bases and J by 5 bases; unmatched bases: 13. There are 16 residues in the CDR3. DNA of the CDR3: TGTGCCAGTAGTATGGGACGAGGGGGCATTCTTGACGAGCAGTACTTC. Its translation is CASSMGRGGILDEQYF.

The chain has TRBV24-1 and TRBJ2-3; TRBD2 agrees at 8 bases. Germline-derived CDR1 and CDR2 are KGHDR and SFDVKD. This CDR3 is built from 16 residues. J lost 1 base, V lost 4 bases, and 6 bases had no gene match. CDR3: CATSDQLAAGTDTQYF. CDR3 in DNA: TGTGCCACCAGTGACCAACTAGCGGCCGGCACAGATACGCAGTATTTT.

The DNA for the CDR3 is TGTGCCAGCAGCTTGACGGGAGGGCCTGGAGAGACCCAGTACTTC. Protein sequence: CASSLTGGPGETQYF. This chain connects TRBV5-6 to TRBJ2-5; 8 bases align to TRBD2. Trimming at V came to 1 base and at J to 4 bases, leaving 6 bases not matched to a gene. Germline loops: CDR1 SGHDT, CDR2 YYEEEE. The CDR3 consists of 15 residues.

The sample holds one count of this clone. The gene calls are TRBV7-3 and TRBJ2-2; 10 bases agree with TRBD2. V lost 5 bases, J lost 2 bases, and 2 bases stayed unmatched. Germline CDR1 and CDR2: SGHTA and FQGTGA. The CDR3 loop spans 15 amino acids. The CDR3 DNA sequence: TGTGCCAGCAGCCCTAGCGGGGGAAACACCGGGGAGCTGTTTTTT. Translating it yields CASSPSGGNTGELFF.

The chain employs TRBV29-1 and TRBJ2-4; 7 bases are a match to TRBD1. V was pared by 7 bases and J by 3 bases, with 12 bases of the junction left unmatched. CDR1 is SQVTM, CDR2 ANQGSEA, per germline. This CDR3 comprises 15 residues. The CDR3, as DNA: TGCAGCGCCCTTGCGGTGGGACAGCTCAAAAACATTCAGTACTTC. It specifies CSALAVGQLKNIQYF. The whole variable domain, remainder taken from reference TRBV29-1 and TRBJ2-4, is SAVISQKPSRDICQRGTSLTIQCQVDSQVTMMFWYRQQPGQSLTLIATANQGSEATYESGFVIDKFPISRPNLTFSTLTVSNMSPEDSSIYLCSALAVGQLKNIQYFGAGTRLSVL.

The V gene is TRBV5-4, the J gene TRBJ1-6; 7 bases are shared with TRBD1. This CDR3 has 14 amino acids. J gave up 9 bases and V 1 base, and 4 bases lay outside the gene matches. The germline CDR1 and CDR2 sequences are SGHNT and YYREEE (reference sequence). The CDR3 sequence is CASSLKQGGSPLHF. The CDR3 DNA reads TGTGCCAGCAGCTTGAAGCAGGGGGGTTCACCCCTCCACTTT. Based on the CDR3 plus reference TRBV5-4 and TRBJ1-6, the full variable domain is ETGVTQSPTHLIKTRGQQVTLRCSSQSGHNTVSWYQQALGQGPQFIFQYYREEENGRGNFPPRFSGLQFPNYSSELNVNALELDDSALYLCASSLKQGGSPLHFGNGTRLTVT.

In its sample, this clone was seen once. This sequence joins TRBV7-2 and TRBJ1-2, with 7 positions matching TRBD1. The ends lost 3 bases at V and 2 bases at J; junction bases unmatched: 9. Germline CDR1 and CDR2: SGHTA and FQGNSA. CDR3 size: 16 residues. CDR3 sequence: CASSLVRGRQNYGYTF. The CDR3 coding sequence is TGTGCCAGCAGCTTGGTGAGGGGGCGGCAGAACTATGGCTACACCTTC.

The chain has TRBV7-2 and TRBJ2-4; no reliable D call. Germline assignment: CDR1 SGHTA and CDR2 FQGNSA. V was clipped by 3 bases and J by 0 bases, with 6 bases between them. The CDR3 has 14 amino acids. The CDR3 reads CASSFALAKNIQYF. Here the CDR3 DNA reads TGTGCCAGCAGCTTCGCGCTAGCCAAAAACATTCAGTACTTC.

The V call is TRBV7-2, the J call TRBJ1-2; perhaps TRBD1 as D (5 bases). Germline values: CDR1 SGHTA, CDR2 FQGNSA. This CDR3 region has 13 residues. V was clipped by 3 bases and J by 3 bases, with 8 bases between them. CDR3 protein: CASSFRADYGYTF. The DNA of the CDR3 is TGTGCCAGCAGCTTCAGGGCGGACTATGGCTACACCTTC.

This clone has a single count. The V gene is TRBV4-1, the J gene TRBJ2-5; 10 bases line up with TRBD2. Germline V gene lookup returns CDR1 MGHRA and CDR2 YSYEKL. Trimming cost V 0 bases and J 5 bases; bases outside gene matches: 9. The CDR3 spans 17 residues. In DNA form, the CDR3 reads TGCGCCAGCAGCCAAGATGGGATCCTAGCGGGAGTCGAGACCCAGTACTTC. Its protein is CASSQDGILAGVETQYF.

The chain couples TRBV7-2 to TRBJ2-3, with D possibly being TRBD2 (7 bases). CDR1 is SGHTA, CDR2 FQGNSA, per germline. The CDR3 has 15 amino acids. V was trimmed by 1 base and J by 2 bases, leaving 10 bases between them. The CDR3 region is CASSLVRGATDTQYF. The CDR3 region has the DNA TGTGCCAGCAGCTTAGTTCGGGGGGCCACAGATACGCAGTATTTT.

The chain links TRBV4-2 to TRBJ1-5; 8 positions agree with TRBD1. V lost 4 bases to trimming and J lost 4 bases; unmatched junction nucleotides: 3. CDR3 size: 14 residues. CDR1 is LGHNA, CDR2 YNFKEQ, per germline. In nucleotides, the CDR3 is TGTGCCAGCAGCCCCAGGGGGCGGAATCAGCCCCAGCATTTT. Its translation is CASSPRGRNQPQHF.

The chain carries TRBV9 and TRBJ2-1; D call uncertain. Trimming took 3 bases from V and 5 from J, leaving 6 bases between them. CDR3 length: 12 amino acids. CDR1 is SGDLS, CDR2 YYNGEE, per germline. This CDR3 is CASSALNNEQFF. Here the CDR3 DNA reads TGTGCCAGCAGCGCACTTAACAATGAGCAGTTCTTC. Full variable domain (remainder filled in from reference TRBV9 and TRBJ2-1): DSGVTQTPKHLITATGQRVTLRCSPRSGDLSVYWYQQSLDQGLQFLIQYYNGEERAKGNILERFSAQQFPDLHSELNLSSLELGDSALYFCASSALNNEQFFGPGTRLTVL.

The table lists this clone with a few counts. The chain couples TRBV6-4 to TRBJ1-3, with D uncertain. Germline values: CDR1 MRHNA, CDR2 SNTAGT. This CDR3 is built from 14 residues. V was pared by 0 bases and J by 4 bases, with 7 bases between. The CDR3 spells CASSDSVIGNTIYF. In nucleotides, the CDR3 is TGTGCCAGCAGTGACTCTGTAATCGGAAACACCATATATTTT.

Concerning this clone: Compared with germline, one end of the junction differs, possibly owing to a read error. The chain joins TRBV7-6 to TRBJ1-4, with 8 bases matching TRBD1. The CDR3 covers 15 residues. Germline lookup yields CDR1 SGHVS and CDR2 FNYEAQ. The CDR3 bases are TGTGCCAACAGCGTTGACAGGGGTTCTAATGAAAAACTGTTTTTT. This gives the protein CANSVDRGSNEKLFF. Filled out from reference TRBV7-6 and TRBJ1-4, the complete variable domain reads GAGVSQSPRYKVTKRGQDVALRCDPISGHVSLYWYRQALGQGPEFLTYFNYEAQQDKSGLPNDRFSAERPEGSISTLTIQRTEQRDSAMYRCANSVDRGSNEKLFFGSGTQLSVL.

This chain connects TRBV4-3 to TRBJ2-7, with 13 bases that match TRBD2. The ends lost 2 bases at V and 3 bases at J; junction bases unmatched: 7. The V gene's germline CDR1 is LGHNA and CDR2 YSLEER. This CDR3 region has 17 residues. In DNA, the CDR3 is TGCGCCAGCAGCCAATCTGAGGGACTAGCGGGGTTCTACGAGCAGTACTTC. Translation gives CASSQSEGLAGFYEQYF.

This chain connects TRBV15 to TRBJ2-5; possible D gene TRBD2, 5 bases. Germline loops: CDR1 LNHNV, CDR2 YYDKDF (reference sequence). The V gene lost 1 base and the J gene lost 8 bases, with 11 bases spanning the gap. This CDR3 has 13 amino acids. The CDR3 spells CATSRVVRGTQYF. In DNA form, the CDR3 reads TGTGCCACCAGCAGAGTCGTACGGGGTACCCAGTACTTC. The full variable domain, in which reference TRBV15 and TRBJ2-5 provide the parts outside the CDR3, is DAMVIQNPRYQVTQFGKPVTLSCSQTLNHNVMYWYQQKSSQAPKLLFHYYDKDFNNEADTPDNFQSRRPNTSFCFLDIRSPGLGDTAMYLCATSRVVRGTQYFGPGTRLLVL.

The CDR3 sequence: CATSDLGGSNNQPQHF. The CDR3 bases are TGTGCCACCAGTGATTTGGGGGGGTCCAACAATCAGCCCCAGCATTTT. This rearrangement joins TRBV24-1 to TRBJ1-5; D is possibly TRBD1 (5 bases). The CDR3 length is 16 residues. V gave up 0 bases and J gave up 3 bases, with 11 bases separating them. Germline loops: CDR1 KGHDR, CDR2 SFDVKD.

This clone appeared once. The chain carries TRBV6-5 and TRBJ1-4; D unclear. This CDR3 has 15 residues. Looked up from germline, CDR1 is MNHEY and CDR2 is SVGAGI. V lost 0 bases, J lost 4 bases, and 9 bases lay in between. The chain's CDR3 is CASSYSKNYNEKLFF. The CDR3 nucleotides read TGTGCCAGCAGTTACTCGAAGAACTATAATGAAAAACTGTTTTTT.

This chain connects TRBV6-1 to TRBJ1-2; D is uncertain. The V and J ends lost 2 bases and 7 bases respectively, with 5 bases between them. Germline values: CDR1 MNHNS, CDR2 SASEGT. The CDR3 extends over 11 amino acids. The CDR3 here is CASSEHGGYTF. The DNA of the CDR3 is TGTGCCAGCAGTGAACACGGTGGCTACACCTTC.

This clone was detected a few times. The chain uses TRBV3-1 (or the pseudogene TRBV3-2) and TRBJ1-2; D might be TRBD1 (6 bases). Germline-derived CDR1 and CDR2 are LGHDT and YNNKEL (reference sequence). This CDR3 has 13 residues. The V end lost 4 bases, the J end lost 8 bases, and 14 bases lay between the germline ends. The CDR3 region has the DNA TGTGCCAGCAGCCCGACAGGCCTAAAGGGCTACACCTTC. Its protein product is CASSPTGLKGYTF.

This clone came up a few times. The chain combines TRBV4-1 with TRBJ2-7; TRBD1 matches 8 bases. The germline CDR1 and CDR2 sequences are MGHRA and YSYEKL. The V segment lost 3 bases and the J segment 3 bases; nucleotides outside the gene matches: 7. The CDR3 runs to 15 residues. The CDR3 DNA sequence: TGCGCCAGCAGCCAGCTGGACAGGGACATCTACGAGCAGTACTTC. Protein: CASSQLDRDIYEQYF.

The chain uses TRBV29-1 and TRBJ1-5; 9 nucleotides agree with TRBD1. The germline CDR1 and CDR2 sequences are SQVTM and ANQGSEA. The CDR3 is 14 residues long. Trimming at V came to 6 bases and at J to 0 bases, leaving 3 bases not matched to a gene. The CDR3 region is CSVRTGASNQPQHF. CDR3 bases: TGCAGCGTACGGACAGGGGCTAGCAATCAGCCCCAGCATTTT. Full variable domain (missing parts from reference TRBV29-1 and TRBJ1-5): SAVISQKPSRDICQRGTSLTIQCQVDSQVTMMFWYRQQPGQSLTLIATANQGSEATYESGFVIDKFPISRPNLTFSTLTVSNMSPEDSSIYLCSVRTGASNQPQHFGDGTRLSIL.

This clone was seen only a few times. The chain couples TRBV7-2 to TRBJ2-7; TRBD1 aligns across 9 bases. Germline values: CDR1 SGHTA, CDR2 FQGNSA. The CDR3 loop spans 15 amino acids. With 3 bases clipped from V and 7 bases from J, the junction kept 10 bases outside the gene matches. The CDR3 sequence is CASSFTGTGFIEQYF. The DNA of the CDR3 is TGTGCCAGCAGCTTTACCGGGACAGGGTTCATAGAGCAGTACTTC.

The chain employs TRBV7-3 and TRBJ2-3; TRBD2 matches at 15 bases. This CDR3 region has 14 residues. CDR1 is SGHTA, CDR2 FQGTGA, per germline. After removal of 8 bases from V and 6 bases from J, the junction contained 3 bases not matched to a gene. The CDR3 DNA reads TGTGCCAGCGGACTAGCGGGAGGGGGGGATACGCAGTATTTT. Its translation: CASGLAGGGDTQYF.

The chain recombines TRBV27 with TRBJ1-6; 10 bases are shared with TRBD1. Germline V CDR1 and CDR2: MNHEY, SMNVEV (reference sequence). V shed 6 bases, J shed 12 bases, and the junction held 5 bases outside the gene matches. This CDR3 is built from 13 residues. CDR3 protein: CASSSGTGVPLHF. The CDR3 DNA follows: TGTGCCAGCAGCTCCGGGACAGGGGTACCCCTCCACTTT.

The chain uses TRBV19 and TRBJ2-2, with D unclear. Per germline, CDR1 LNHDA and CDR2 SQIVND (reference sequence). Trimming took 3 bases from V and 2 from J, leaving 10 bases between them. The CDR3 loop spans 15 amino acids. The CDR3 sequence is CASSIDTDNTGELFF. The DNA of the CDR3 is TGTGCCAGTAGTATCGACACCGACAACACCGGGGAGCTGTTTTTT.

This rearrangement joins TRBV5-1 to TRBJ1-1, with 7 bases lining up with TRBD1. Trimming removed 6 bases from V and 4 bases from J; junction bases left unmatched: 12. CDR1 is SGHRS, CDR2 YFSETQ, per germline. This CDR3 has 15 amino acids. The CDR3 DNA follows: TGCGCCAGCACTAGGACAGGTCCAGGCGGCACTGAAGCTTTCTTT. It codes for CASTRTGPGGTEAFF.

The V gene is TRBV30, the J gene TRBJ2-3, with a weak D call TRBD2 (5 bases). Germline CDR1 reads GTSNPN; CDR2 reads SVGIG (reference sequence). The CDR3 is 11 amino acids. Trimming removed 2 bases at V and 5 bases at J, with 5 bases between. The CDR3 nucleotides are TGTGCCTGGAGTCGGGAAGATACGCAGTATTTT. It translates to CAWSREDTQYF.

The chain employs TRBV6-2 or TRBV6-3 and TRBJ1-2; TRBD1 agrees at 7 bases. Trimming took 5 bases from V and 5 from J; bases not matched to a gene: 5. Per germline, CDR1 MNHEY and CDR2 SVGEGT. This CDR3 region has 13 residues. The DNA of the CDR3 is TGTGCCAGCAGTCTCACAGGGGCGTATGGCTACACCTTC. Its translation: CASSLTGAYGYTF.